What follows describes a single T cell receptor (beta chain). The antigen remains undetermined. This table comes from immunoSEQ multiplex PCR, and its TCRdb copy is limited to in-frame clones, with some not included. The sample holds over 95,000 clones, around nine tenths seen once. The data were obtained in a study of T cell responses to AZD1222 COVID-19 vaccine. Study-level points and caveats: Elevations in Spike-specific TCR breadth and depth followed administration of two AZD1222 doses.

This CDR3 has 17 residues. Trimming took off 4 bases at V and 3 bases at J, with 22 bases between the two ends. From germline, CDR1 is LNHDA and CDR2 SQIVND (reference sequence). The receptor's source is an adult who received the AZD1222 COVID-19 vaccine. The sample in question was peripheral blood, obtained 28 days after the second AZD1222 dose. The chain uses TRBV19 and TRBJ2-7, with a tentative D call TRBD2 (5 bases). CDR3 DNA sequence: TGTGCCAGTAGTAAACGGTCCCAACTAGTACGGGTCTACGAGCAGTACTTC. Its protein is CASSKRSQLVRVYEQYF.